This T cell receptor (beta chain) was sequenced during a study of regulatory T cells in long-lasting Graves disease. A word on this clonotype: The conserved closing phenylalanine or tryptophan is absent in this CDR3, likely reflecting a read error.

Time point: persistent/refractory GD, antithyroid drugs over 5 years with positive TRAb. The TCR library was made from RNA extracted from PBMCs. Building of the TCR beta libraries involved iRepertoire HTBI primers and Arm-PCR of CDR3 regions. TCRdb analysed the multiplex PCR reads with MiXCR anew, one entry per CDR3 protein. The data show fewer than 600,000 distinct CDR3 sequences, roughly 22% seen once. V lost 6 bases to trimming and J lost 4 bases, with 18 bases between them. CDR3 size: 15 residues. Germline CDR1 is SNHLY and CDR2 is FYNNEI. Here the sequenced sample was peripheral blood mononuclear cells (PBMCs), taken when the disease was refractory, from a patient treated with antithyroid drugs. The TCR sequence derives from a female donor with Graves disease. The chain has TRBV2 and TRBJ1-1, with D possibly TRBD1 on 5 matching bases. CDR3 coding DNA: TGTGCCAGCAGCTTGGGCCCGGGGGGAGTCACTGAAGCTTTCCTT. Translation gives CASSLGPGGVTEAFL.